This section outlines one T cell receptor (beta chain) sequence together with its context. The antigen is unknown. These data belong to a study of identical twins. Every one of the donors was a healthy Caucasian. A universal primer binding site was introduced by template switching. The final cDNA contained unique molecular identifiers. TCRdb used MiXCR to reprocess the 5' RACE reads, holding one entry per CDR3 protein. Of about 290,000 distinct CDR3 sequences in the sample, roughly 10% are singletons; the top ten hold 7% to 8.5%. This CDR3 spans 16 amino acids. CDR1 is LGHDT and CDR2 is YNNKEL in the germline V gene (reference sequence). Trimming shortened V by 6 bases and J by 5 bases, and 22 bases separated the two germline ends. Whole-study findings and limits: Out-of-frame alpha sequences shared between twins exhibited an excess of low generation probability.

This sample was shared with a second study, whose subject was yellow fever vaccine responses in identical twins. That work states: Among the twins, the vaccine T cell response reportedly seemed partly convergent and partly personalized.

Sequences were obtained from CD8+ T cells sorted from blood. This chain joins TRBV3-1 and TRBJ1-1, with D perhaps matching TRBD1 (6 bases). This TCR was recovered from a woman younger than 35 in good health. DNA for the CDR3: TGTGCCAGCAGAACTACCGGGACACCGAGCGGTACTGAAGCTTTCTTT. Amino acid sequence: CASRTTGTPSGTEAFF. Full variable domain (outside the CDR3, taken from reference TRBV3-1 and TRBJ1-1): DTAVSQTPKYLVTQMGNDKSIKCEQNLGHDTMYWYKQDSKKFLKIMFSYNNKELIINETVPNRFSPKSPDKAHLNLHINSLELGDSAVYFCASRTTGTPSGTEAFFGQGTRLTVV.